This T cell receptor (beta chain) was identified during a study of cytomegalovirus exposure and HLA in healthy donors. In this sample, this clone turned up a few times. Germline values: CDR1 SGHVS, CDR2 FQNEAQ. V was pared by 5 bases and J by 5 bases, with 9 bases of the junction left unmatched. The CDR3 is 15 amino acids. The PCR made use of 60 Vbeta and 13 Jbeta primers. Here immunoSEQ multiplex PCR was the method, and the copy in TCRdb shows in-frame clones only, minus some. The repertoire consists of about 180,000 clones, with about 77% occurring once and the leading ten covering 2.5%. The chain joins TRBV7-8 to TRBJ2-3, with 8 nucleotides matching TRBD1. The origin of this receptor is a woman in her twenties or thirties in good health and CMV-seropositive. Sequenced material: PBMCs. CDR3 in amino acids: CASSRRGRGQDTQYF. In DNA form, the CDR3 reads TGTGCCAGCAGCCGCAGGGGGCGGGGTCAAGATACGCAGTATTTT. The full variable domain, rest sourced from reference TRBV7-8 and TRBJ2-3, is GAGVSQSPRYKVAKRGQDVALRCDPISGHVSLFWYQQALGQGPEFLTYFQNEAQLDKSGLPSDRFFAERPEGSVSTLKIQRTQQEDSAVYLCASSRRGRGQDTQYFGPGTRLTVL.